The clone carrying this TCR beta chain was seen repeatedly, ten times or more. Its antigen is as yet unknown. The sample is drawn from a study of T cell repertoires in cytomegalovirus infection. Study-level information: An indication of both CMV infection and matching HLA type came from public TCR beta signatures.

TCRdb fed the reads into MiXCR, producing one record per CDR3 protein. The sample shows a few hundred thousand distinct CDR3 sequences, about 39% of them seen only once. Whole-study results and caveats: Using cumulative public TCR beta family frequency, the authors identified those who carried CMV together with the relevant HLA. HLA-C-restricted CMV-specific TCR beta clonotypes prevailed in the ex vivo response.

The sequencing here drew on cultured PBMCs, taken from culture after CMV antigen stimulation. The source is a human donor in good health (CMV status not recorded). Some clones in this sample may be carry-over from other donors' samples.

The CDR3 here is CASSLDASGSSYNEQFF. The CDR3 DNA sequence: TGTGCCAGCAGCTTAGATGCTAGCGGGAGCTCCTACAATGAGCAGTTCTTC. The chain links TRBV7-6 to TRBJ2-1, with 10 bases lining up with TRBD2. Germline assignment: CDR1 SGHVS and CDR2 FNYEAQ. The CDR3 contains 17 residues. J was trimmed by 0 bases and V by 1 base; bases with no gene match: 3. The full variable domain, its missing parts supplied by reference TRBV7-6 and TRBJ2-1, is GAGVSQSPRYKVTKRGQDVALRCDPISGHVSLYWYRQALGQGPEFLTYFNYEAQQDKSGLPNDRFSAERPEGSISTLTIQRTEQRDSAMYRCASSLDASGSSYNEQFFGPGTRLTVL.